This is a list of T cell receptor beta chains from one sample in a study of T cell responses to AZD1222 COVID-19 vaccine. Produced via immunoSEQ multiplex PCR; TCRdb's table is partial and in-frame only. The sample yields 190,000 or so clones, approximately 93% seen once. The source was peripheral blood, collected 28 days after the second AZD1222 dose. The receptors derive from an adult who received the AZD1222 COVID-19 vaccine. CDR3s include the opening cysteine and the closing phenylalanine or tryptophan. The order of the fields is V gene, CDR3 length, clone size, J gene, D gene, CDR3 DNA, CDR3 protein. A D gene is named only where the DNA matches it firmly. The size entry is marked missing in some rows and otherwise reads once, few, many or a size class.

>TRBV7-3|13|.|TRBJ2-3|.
TGTGCCAGCAGCCCCGCTGGTACAGATACGCAGTATTTT
CASSPAGTDTQYF
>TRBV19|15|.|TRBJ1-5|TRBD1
TGTGCCAGTAGTATTAACAGGGGCCCAAATCAGCCCCAGCATTTT
CASSINRGPNQPQHF
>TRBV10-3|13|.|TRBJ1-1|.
TGTGCCATCAGTGAGGGGGACAACACTGAAGCTTTCTTT
CAISEGDNTEAFF
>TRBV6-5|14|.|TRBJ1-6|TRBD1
TGTGCCAGCACCAGGACAGGGAACGTCTCACCCCTCCACTTT
CASTRTGNVSPLHF
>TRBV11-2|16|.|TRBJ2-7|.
TGTGCCAGCAGCTTAGATCGGGGACATTGGGCCTACGAGCAGTACTTC
CASSLDRGHWAYEQYF
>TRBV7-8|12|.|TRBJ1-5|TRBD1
TGTGCCAGCAGCGACAGGGGTCAGCCCCAGCATTTT
CASSDRGQPQHF
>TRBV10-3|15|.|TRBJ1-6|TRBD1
TGTGCCACCCGGGACAGGGAGTCTCAGAATTCACCCCTCCACTTT
CATRDRESQNSPLHF
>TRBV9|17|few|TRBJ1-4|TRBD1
TGTGCCAGCAGCGTAGCGACTGGGACAGGTCTTAATGAAAAACTGTTTTTT
CASSVATGTGLNEKLFF
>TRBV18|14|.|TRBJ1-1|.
TGTGCCAGCTCATCAAGTTCGGGGGGTACTGAAGCTTTCTTT
CASSSSSGGTEAFF
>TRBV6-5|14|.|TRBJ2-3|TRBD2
TGTGCCAGCCGCACTAGCGCTAGCACAGATACGCAGTATTTT
CASRTSASTDTQYF
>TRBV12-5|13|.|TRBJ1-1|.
TGTGCTAGTGGTTTGGGGGGGAACACTGAAGCTTTCTTT
CASGLGGNTEAFF
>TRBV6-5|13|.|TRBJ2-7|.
TGTGCCAGCAGTCCGCGGGCTGCAGGTGAGCAGTACTTC
CASSPRAAGEQYF
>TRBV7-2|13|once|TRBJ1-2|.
TGTGCCAGCAGCTTAGGCCAAGGGCATGGCTACACCTTC
CASSLGQGHGYTF
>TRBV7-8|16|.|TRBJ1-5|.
TGTGCCAGCAGCGTAACATCCCGACTCAACAATCAGCCCCAGCATTTT
CASSVTSRLNNQPQHF
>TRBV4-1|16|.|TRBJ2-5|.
TGCGCCAGCAGCCAAGGACCGGGGGCGGGGTCGGAGACCCAGTACTTC
CASSQGPGAGSETQYF
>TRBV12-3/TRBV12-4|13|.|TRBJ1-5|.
TGTGCCAGCAGTGGATTGGATTCTGGGCCCCAGCATTTT
CASSGLDSGPQHF
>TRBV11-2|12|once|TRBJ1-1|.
TGTGCCAGCAGCCGTAAGGCAGATGAAGCTTTCTTT
CASSRKADEAFF
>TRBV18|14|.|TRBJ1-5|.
TGTGCCAGCTCAGCTGGACAGTCCAATCAGCCCCAGCATTTT
CASSAGQSNQPQHF
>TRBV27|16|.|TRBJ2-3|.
TGTGCCAGCAGCATTTCCCTACAGGGTGGCACAGATACGCAGTATTTT
CASSISLQGGTDTQYF
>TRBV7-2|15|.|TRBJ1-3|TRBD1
TGTGCCAGCAGTGACAGGGGATCTACTGGAAACACCATATATTTT
CASSDRGSTGNTIYF
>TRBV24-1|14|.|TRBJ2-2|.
TGTGCCACCAGTGACCAACAGGGAACCGGGGAGCTGTTTTTT
CATSDQQGTGELFF
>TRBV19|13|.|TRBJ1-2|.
TGTGCCAGTAGTAAGGACAGAAACTATGGCTACACCTTC
CASSKDRNYGYTF
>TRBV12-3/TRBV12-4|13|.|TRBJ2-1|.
TGTGCCAGCAGTTACAGAGTCTACAATGAGCAGTTCTTC
CASSYRVYNEQFF
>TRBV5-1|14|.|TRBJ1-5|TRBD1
TGCGCCAGCAGCGCTACAGGGGCTGGTCAGCCCCAGCATTTT
CASSATGAGQPQHF
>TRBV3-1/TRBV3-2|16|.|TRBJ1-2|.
TGTGCCAGCAGCCTTCAGGACAGAAACTTTTACTATGGCTACACCTTC
CASSLQDRNFYYGYTF
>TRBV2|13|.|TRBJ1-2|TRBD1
TGTGCCAGCGGCCGACAGGGATACAATGGCTACACCTTC
CASGRQGYNGYTF
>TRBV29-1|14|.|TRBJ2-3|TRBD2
TGCAGCGTTGAAAGCGGGGGGGGCACAGATACGCAGTATTTT
CSVESGGGTDTQYF